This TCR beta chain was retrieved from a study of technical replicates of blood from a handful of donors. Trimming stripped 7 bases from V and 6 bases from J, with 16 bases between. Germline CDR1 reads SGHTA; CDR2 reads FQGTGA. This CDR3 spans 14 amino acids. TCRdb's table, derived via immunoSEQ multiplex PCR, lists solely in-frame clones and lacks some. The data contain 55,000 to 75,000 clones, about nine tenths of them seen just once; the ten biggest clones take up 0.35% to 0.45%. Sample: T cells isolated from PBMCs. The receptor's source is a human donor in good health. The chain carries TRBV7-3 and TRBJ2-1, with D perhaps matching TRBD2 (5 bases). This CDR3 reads CASTPGYEGNEQFF. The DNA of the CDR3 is TGTGCCAGCACTCCGGGCTATGAGGGCAATGAGCAGTTCTTC. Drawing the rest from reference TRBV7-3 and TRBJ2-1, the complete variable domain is GAGVSQTPSNKVTEKGKYVELRCDPISGHTALYWYRQSLGQGPEFLIYFQGTGAADDSGLPNDRFFAVRPEGSVSTLKIQRTERGDSAVYLCASTPGYEGNEQFFGPGTRLTVL.